This paragraph covers one TCR beta chain sequence. Its antigen is unidentified. Produced via immunoSEQ multiplex PCR; TCRdb's table is partial and in-frame only. The sample records around 130,000 clones, approximately 91% being singletons. It was the 120-subject validation cohort, separate from the roughly 700-subject first cohort, to which the donors belonged. Germline V gives CDR1 LNHDA, CDR2 SQIVND (reference sequence). The CDR3 totals 15 residues. V was pared by 7 bases and J by 1 base, with 14 bases between. The sample is drawn from a study of cytomegalovirus exposure and HLA in healthy donors. Study in general: Both the approximately 130 validation repertoires and the approximately 640 first-cohort repertoires used the same platform, as reported by a later analysis. Whole-study findings and limits: Reports described diagnosis of cytomegalovirus status by the classifier as highly specific and sensitive. A list of approximately 160 TCR beta chains associated with cytomegalovirus was given.

Sequencing was performed on PBMCs. J is TRBJ1-5 and V is TRBV19, with D uncertain. The sequence was collected from a man aged 25 to 45 in good health and CMV-seronegative. CDR3 nucleotide sequence: TGTGCCAGTAACTTGGGCGGAGGGAGCAATCAGCCCCAGCATTTT. The encoded protein is CASNLGGGSNQPQHF. Variable domain in full (rest from reference TRBV19 and TRBJ1-5): DGGITQSPKYLFRKEGQNVTLSCEQNLNHDAMYWYRQDPGQGLRLIYYSQIVNDFQKGDIAEGYSVSREKKESFPLTVTSAQKNPTAFYLCASNLGGGSNQPQHFGDGTRLSIL.